The source of this TCR beta chain is a study of T cell responses to AZD1222 COVID-19 vaccine. Here immunoSEQ multiplex PCR was the method, and the copy in TCRdb shows in-frame clones only, minus some. The listing records about 140,000 clones. A remark on this clone: Its antigen is still unknown.

Study findings and constraints: The span of vaccine-associated CD4 TCRs extended across spike, with dominance at 160-218 and 743-854.

Sequencing was performed on peripheral blood. This receptor was taken from an adult in good health.

The CDR3 DNA follows: TGTGCCAGCAGCAAGGGGACTAGCGGGGGTCAAGAGACCCAGTACTTC. Its protein product is CASSKGTSGGQETQYF. The chain uses TRBV2 and TRBJ2-5; 14 nucleotides line up with TRBD2. V dropped 6 bases and J dropped 2; count of bases not matched to a gene: 5. Germline-derived CDR1 and CDR2 are SNHLY and FYNNEI. The CDR3 runs to 16 residues.